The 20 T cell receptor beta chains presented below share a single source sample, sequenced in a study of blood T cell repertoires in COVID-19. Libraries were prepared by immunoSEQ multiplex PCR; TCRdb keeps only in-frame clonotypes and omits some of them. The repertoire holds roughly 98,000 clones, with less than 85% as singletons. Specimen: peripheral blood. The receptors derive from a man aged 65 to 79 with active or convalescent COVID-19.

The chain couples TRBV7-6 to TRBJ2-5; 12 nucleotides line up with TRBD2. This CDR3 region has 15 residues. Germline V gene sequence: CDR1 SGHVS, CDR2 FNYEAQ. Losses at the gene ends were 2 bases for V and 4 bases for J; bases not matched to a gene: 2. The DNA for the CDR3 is TGTGCCAGCAGCTTATTACTAGCGGGAGGAGAGACCCAGTACTTC. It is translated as CASSLLLAGGETQYF.

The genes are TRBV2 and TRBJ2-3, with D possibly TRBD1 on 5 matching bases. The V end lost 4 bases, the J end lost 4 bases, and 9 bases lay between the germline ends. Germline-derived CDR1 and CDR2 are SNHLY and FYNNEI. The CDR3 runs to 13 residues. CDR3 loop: CASSGLQADTQYF. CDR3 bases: TGTGCCAGCAGTGGTTTACAGGCAGATACGCAGTATTTT. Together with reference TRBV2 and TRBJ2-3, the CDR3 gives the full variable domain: EPEVTQTPSHQVTQMGQEVILRCVPISNHLYFYWYRQILGQKVEFLVSFYNNEISEKSEIFDDQFSVERPDGSNFTLKIRSTKLEDSAMYFCASSGLQADTQYFGPGTRLTVL.

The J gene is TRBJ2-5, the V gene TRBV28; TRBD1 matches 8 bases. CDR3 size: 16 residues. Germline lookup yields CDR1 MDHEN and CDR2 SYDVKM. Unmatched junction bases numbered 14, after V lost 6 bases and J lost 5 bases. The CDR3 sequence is CASSSSTGGFAETQYF. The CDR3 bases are TGTGCCAGCAGCTCATCCACAGGGGGGTTTGCGGAGACCCAGTACTTC.

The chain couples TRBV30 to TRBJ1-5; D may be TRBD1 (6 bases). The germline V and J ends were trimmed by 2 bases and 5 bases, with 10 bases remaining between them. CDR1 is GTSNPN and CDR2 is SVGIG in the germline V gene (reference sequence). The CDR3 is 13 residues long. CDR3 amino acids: CAWSSDRDQPQHF. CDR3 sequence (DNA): TGTGCCTGGAGTTCGGACAGAGATCAGCCCCAGCATTTT.

CDR3 sequence: CASSLNRGNYGYTF. For the CDR3, the DNA is TGCGCCAGCAGCTTGAACAGGGGGAACTATGGCTACACCTTC. The chain is built from TRBV5-1 and TRBJ1-2, with 8 bases fitting TRBD1. V lost 1 base and J lost 2; bases outside the gene matches: 1. This CDR3 region has 14 residues. The germline gives CDR1 SGHRS, CDR2 YFSETQ.

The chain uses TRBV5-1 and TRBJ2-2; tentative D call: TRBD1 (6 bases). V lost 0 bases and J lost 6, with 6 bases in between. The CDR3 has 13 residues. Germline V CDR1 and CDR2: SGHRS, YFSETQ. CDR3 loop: CASSLDRAGELFF. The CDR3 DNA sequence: TGCGCCAGCAGCTTGGACAGGGCCGGGGAGCTGTTTTTT. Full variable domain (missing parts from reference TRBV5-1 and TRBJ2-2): KAGVTQTPRYLIKTRGQQVTLSCSPISGHRSVSWYQQTPGQGLQFLFEYFSETQRNKGNFPGRFSGRQFSNSRSEMNVSTLELGDSALYLCASSLDRAGELFFGEGSRLTVL.

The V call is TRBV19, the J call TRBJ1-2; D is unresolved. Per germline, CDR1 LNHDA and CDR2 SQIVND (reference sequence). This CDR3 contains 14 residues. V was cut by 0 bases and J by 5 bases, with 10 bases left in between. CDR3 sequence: CASSIDRGGYGYTF. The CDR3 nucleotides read TGTGCCAGTAGTATAGATCGGGGAGGTTATGGCTACACCTTC. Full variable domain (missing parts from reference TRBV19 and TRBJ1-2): DGGITQSPKYLFRKEGQNVTLSCEQNLNHDAMYWYRQDPGQGLRLIYYSQIVNDFQKGDIAEGYSVSREKKESFPLTVTSAQKNPTAFYLCASSIDRGGYGYTFGSGTRLTVV.

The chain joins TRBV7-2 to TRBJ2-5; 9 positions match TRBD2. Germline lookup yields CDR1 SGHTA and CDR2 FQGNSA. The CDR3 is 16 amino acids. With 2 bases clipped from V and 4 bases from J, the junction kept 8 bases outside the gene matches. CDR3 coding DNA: TGTGCCAGCAGCTTAATCGTGCGGGGGGGCCGAGAGACCCAGTACTTC. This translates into CASSLIVRGGRETQYF.

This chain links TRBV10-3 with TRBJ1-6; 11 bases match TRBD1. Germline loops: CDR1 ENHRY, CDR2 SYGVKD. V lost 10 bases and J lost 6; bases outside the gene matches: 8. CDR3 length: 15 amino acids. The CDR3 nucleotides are TGTGCCACCTTAGGACAGGGGGCGAGTAATTCACCCCTCCACTTT. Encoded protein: CATLGQGASNSPLHF.

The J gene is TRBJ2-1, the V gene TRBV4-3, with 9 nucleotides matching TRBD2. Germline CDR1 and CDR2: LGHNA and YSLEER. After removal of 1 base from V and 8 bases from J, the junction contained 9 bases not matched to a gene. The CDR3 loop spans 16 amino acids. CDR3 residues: CASSQGGGGGAHEQFF. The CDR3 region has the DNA TGCGCCAGCAGCCAAGGCGGGGGCGGGGGGGCCCATGAGCAGTTCTTC.

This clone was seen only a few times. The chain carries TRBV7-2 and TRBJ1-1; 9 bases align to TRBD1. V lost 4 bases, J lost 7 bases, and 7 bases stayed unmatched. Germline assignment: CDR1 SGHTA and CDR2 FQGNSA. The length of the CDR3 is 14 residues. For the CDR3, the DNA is TGTGCCAGCAGCTCGACAGGGGGGTTCGGTGAAGCTTTCTTT. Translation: CASSSTGGFGEAFF.

The DNA for the CDR3 is TGTGCCAGCAGTCCCGGGACAGGGCAGCCCCAGCATTTT. The encoded protein is CASSPGTGQPQHF. The rearrangement links TRBV9 to TRBJ1-5, with 9 nucleotides matching TRBD1. Germline lookup yields CDR1 SGDLS and CDR2 YYNGEE. CDR3 length equals 13 residues. With V trimmed by 5 bases and J by 7 bases, 4 bases remained unmatched.

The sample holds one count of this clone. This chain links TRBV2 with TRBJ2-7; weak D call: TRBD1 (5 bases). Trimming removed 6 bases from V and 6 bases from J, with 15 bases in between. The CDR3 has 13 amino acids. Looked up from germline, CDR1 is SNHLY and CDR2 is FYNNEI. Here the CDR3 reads CASSVSGQGEQYF. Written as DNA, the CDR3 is TGTGCCAGCAGCGTCAGTGGGCAGGGCGAGCAGTACTTC.

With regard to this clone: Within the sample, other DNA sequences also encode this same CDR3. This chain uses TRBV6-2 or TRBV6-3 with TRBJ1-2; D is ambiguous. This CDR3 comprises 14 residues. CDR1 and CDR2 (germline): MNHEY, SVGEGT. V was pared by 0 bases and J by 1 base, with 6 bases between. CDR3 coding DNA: TGTGCCAGCAGTTACTCCACAGATAACTATGGCTACACCTTC. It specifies CASSYSTDNYGYTF.

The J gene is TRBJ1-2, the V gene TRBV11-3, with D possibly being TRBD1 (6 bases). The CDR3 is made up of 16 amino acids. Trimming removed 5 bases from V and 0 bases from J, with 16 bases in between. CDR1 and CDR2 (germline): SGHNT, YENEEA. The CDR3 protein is CASSLRPGTPNYGYTF. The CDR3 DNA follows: TGTGCCAGCAGCCTACGTCCCGGGACACCTAACTATGGCTACACCTTC. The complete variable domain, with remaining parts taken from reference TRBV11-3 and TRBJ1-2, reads EAGVVQSPRYKIIEKKQPVAFWCNPISGHNTLYWYLQNLGQGPELLIRYENEEAVDDSQLPKDRFSAERLKGVDSTLKIQPAELGDSAVYLCASSLRPGTPNYGYTFGSGTRLTVV.

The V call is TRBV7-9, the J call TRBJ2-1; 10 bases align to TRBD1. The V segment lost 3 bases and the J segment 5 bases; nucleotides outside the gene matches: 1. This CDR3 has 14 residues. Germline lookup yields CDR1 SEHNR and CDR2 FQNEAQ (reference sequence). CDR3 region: CASSLGQGNNEQFF. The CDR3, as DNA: TGTGCCAGCAGCTTGGGACAGGGGAACAATGAGCAGTTCTTC.

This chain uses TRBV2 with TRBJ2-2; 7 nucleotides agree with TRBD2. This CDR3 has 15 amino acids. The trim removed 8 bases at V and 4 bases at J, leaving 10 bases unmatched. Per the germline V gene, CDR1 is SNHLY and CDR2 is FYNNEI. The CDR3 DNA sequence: TGTGCCAGCTCATGGACTAGTAGGGTCACCGGGGAGCTGTTTTTT. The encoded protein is CASSWTSRVTGELFF.

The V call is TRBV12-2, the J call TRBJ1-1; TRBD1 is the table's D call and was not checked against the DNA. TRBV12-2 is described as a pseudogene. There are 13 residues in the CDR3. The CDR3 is CASRLGAGTEAFF. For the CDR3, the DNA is TGTGCAAGTCGCTTGGGGGCGGGCACTGAAGCTTTCTTT.

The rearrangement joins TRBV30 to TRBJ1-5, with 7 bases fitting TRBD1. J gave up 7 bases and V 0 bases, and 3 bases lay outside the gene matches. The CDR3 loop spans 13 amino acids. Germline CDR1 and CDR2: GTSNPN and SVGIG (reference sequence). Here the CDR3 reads CAWSVQGSQPQHF. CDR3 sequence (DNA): TGTGCCTGGAGTGTACAGGGGTCCCAGCCCCAGCATTTT.

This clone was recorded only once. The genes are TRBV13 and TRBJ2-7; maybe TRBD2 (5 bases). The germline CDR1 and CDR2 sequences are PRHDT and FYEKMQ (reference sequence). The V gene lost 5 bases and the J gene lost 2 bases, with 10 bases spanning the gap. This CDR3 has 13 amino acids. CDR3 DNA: TGTGCCAGCAGCACAAGCGGAGCCTACGAGCAGTACTTC. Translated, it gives CASSTSGAYEQYF.